The clone carrying this TCR beta chain was seen many times. The CDR3 runs to 15 residues. V lost 9 bases and J 0 bases, leaving 18 bases between the germline ends. Germline CDR1 reads SGHTA; CDR2 reads FQGNSA. This sample stems from a study of blood T cell repertoires in COVID-19. About the research overall: The cDNA or gDNA used as material had been derived from T cells, B-cell-depleted T cells, or PBMCs.

TCRdb's table, derived via immunoSEQ multiplex PCR, lists solely in-frame clones and lacks some. Of 150,000 to 160,000 clones in the sample, 75% to 80% are singletons; the top ten hold under 2%. J is TRBJ2-7 and V is TRBV7-2, with TRBD1 as a possible D gene (5 bases). The sequenced sample consisted of peripheral blood. The origin of this receptor is a man aged 80 or over with acute or convalescent COVID-19. CDR3 bases: TGTGCCAGTCGAGAACAGGCTTCTCTCTCCTACGAGCAGTACTTC. It codes for CASREQASLSYEQYF.